This T cell receptor beta chain comes out of a study of CD8+ T cells in alopecia areata. The treatment was: oral pan-JAK inhibitor, 5-10 mg twice daily. Trimming cost V 0 bases and J 10 bases, with 10 bases left between them. The CDR3 is 13 residues long. Germline-derived CDR1 and CDR2 are SGHAT and FQNNGV. RNA, once extracted, was reverse transcribed into cDNA for use as the sequencing template. Clones were sequenced by immunoSEQ multiplex PCR, and TCRdb holds only the in-frame ones, with some missing. The table lists about 90,000 clones, around 47% of them singletons, with roughly 18% in the top ten.

The source of this sequence is a human donor with alopecia areata. The sequencing here drew on CD8+ T cells sorted from blood, taken at week 24, from a patient treated with tofacitinib. This chain links TRBV11-2 with TRBJ2-1, with D unresolved. The CDR3 spells CASSLDLGVEQFF. In nucleotides, the CDR3 is TGTGCCAGCAGCTTAGACCTTGGGGTCGAGCAGTTCTTC.